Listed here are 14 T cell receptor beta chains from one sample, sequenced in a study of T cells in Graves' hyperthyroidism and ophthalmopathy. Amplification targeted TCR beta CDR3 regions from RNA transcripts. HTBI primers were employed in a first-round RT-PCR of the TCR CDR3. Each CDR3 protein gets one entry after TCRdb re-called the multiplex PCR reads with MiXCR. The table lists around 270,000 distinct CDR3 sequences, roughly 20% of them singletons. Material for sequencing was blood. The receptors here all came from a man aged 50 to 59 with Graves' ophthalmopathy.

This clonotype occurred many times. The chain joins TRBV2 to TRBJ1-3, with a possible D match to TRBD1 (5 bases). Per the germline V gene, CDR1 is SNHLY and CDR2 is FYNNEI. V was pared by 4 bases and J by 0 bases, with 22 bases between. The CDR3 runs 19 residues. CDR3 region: CASSGGVRGHRISGNTIYF. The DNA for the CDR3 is TGTGCCAGCAGTGGAGGGGTCCGAGGACACAGAATCTCTGGAAACACCATATATTTT.

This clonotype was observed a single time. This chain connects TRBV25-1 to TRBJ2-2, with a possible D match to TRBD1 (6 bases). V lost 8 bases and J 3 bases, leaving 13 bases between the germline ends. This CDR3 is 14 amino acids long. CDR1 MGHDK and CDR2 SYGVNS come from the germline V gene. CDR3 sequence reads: CASQGRPDTGELFF. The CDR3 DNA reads TGTGCCAGCCAGGGGCGGCCGGACACCGGGGAGCTGTTTTTT.

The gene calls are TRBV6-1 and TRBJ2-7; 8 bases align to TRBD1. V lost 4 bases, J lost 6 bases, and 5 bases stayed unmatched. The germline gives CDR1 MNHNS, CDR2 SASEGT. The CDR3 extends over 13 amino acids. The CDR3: CASSATGVGEQYF. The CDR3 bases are TGTGCCAGCAGTGCGACAGGGGTCGGCGAGCAGTACTTC.

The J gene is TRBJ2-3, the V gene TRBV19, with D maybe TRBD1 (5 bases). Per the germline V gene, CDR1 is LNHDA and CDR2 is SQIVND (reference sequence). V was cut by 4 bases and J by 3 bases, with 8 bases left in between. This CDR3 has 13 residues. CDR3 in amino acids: CASSTPGTDTQYF. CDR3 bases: TGTGCCAGTAGTACCCCAGGGACAGATACGCAGTATTTT. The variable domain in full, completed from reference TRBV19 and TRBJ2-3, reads DGGITQSPKYLFRKEGQNVTLSCEQNLNHDAMYWYRQDPGQGLRLIYYSQIVNDFQKGDIAEGYSVSREKKESFPLTVTSAQKNPTAFYLCASSTPGTDTQYFGPGTRLTVL.

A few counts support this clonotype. The CDR3 bases are TGTGCCAGCAGTTTATGGGGTGGCGAGCAGTACTTC. Residues: CASSLWGGEQYF. This chain links TRBV27 with TRBJ2-7; no clear D. Trimming pared 1 base from V and 6 bases from J, leaving 7 bases between. The CDR3 sequence is 12 residues long. CDR1 and CDR2 from the germline V gene are MNHEY and SMNVEV (reference sequence).

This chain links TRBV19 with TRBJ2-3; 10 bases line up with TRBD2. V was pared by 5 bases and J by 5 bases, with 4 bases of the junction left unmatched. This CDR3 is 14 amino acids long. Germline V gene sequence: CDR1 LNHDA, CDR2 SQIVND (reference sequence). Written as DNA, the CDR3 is TGTGCCAGTAGTCCGGGACTAGCGATAGATACGCAGTATTTT. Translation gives CASSPGLAIDTQYF.

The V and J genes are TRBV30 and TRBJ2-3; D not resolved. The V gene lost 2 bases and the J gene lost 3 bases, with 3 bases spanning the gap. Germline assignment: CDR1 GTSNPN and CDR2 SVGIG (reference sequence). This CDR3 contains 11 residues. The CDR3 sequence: CAWSLTDTQYF. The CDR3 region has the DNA TGTGCCTGGAGTTTAACAGATACGCAGTATTTT.

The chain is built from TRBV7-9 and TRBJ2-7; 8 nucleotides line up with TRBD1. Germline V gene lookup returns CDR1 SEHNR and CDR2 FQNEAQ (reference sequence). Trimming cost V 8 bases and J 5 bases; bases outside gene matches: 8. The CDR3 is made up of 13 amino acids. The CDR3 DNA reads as TGTGCCAGCGTCCGAGGGACAGGAAACGAGCAGTACTTC. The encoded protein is CASVRGTGNEQYF. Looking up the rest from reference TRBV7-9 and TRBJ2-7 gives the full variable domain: DTGVSQNPRHKITKRGQNVTFRCDPISEHNRLYWYRQTLGQGPEFLTYFQNEAQLEKSRLLSDRFSAERPKGSFSTLEIQRTEQGDSAMYLCASVRGTGNEQYFGPGTRLTVT.

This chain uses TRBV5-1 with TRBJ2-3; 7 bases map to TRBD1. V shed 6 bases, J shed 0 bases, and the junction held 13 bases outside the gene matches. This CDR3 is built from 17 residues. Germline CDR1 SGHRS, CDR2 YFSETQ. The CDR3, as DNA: TGCGCCAGCACAACGGAACAGGGGCTCTCTAGCACAGATACGCAGTATTTT. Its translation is CASTTEQGLSSTDTQYF.

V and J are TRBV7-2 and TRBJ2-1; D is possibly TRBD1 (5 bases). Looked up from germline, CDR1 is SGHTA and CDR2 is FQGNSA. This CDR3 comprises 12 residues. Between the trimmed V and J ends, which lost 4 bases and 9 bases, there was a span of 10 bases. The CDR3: CASSSPGFEQFF. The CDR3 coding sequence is TGTGCCAGCAGCTCTCCAGGGTTTGAGCAGTTCTTC.

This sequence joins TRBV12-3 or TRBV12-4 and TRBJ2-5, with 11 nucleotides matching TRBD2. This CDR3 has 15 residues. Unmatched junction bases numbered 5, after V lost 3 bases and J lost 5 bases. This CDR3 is CASSLGSGRGETQYF. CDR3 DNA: TGTGCCAGCAGTTTGGGTAGCGGGAGGGGTGAGACCCAGTACTTC.

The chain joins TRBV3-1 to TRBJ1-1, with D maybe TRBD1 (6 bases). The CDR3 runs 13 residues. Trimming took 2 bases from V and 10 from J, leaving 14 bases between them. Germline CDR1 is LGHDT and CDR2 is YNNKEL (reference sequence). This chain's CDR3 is CASSQLQGRVAFF. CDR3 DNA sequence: TGTGCCAGCAGCCAACTTCAGGGGAGGGTAGCTTTCTTT.

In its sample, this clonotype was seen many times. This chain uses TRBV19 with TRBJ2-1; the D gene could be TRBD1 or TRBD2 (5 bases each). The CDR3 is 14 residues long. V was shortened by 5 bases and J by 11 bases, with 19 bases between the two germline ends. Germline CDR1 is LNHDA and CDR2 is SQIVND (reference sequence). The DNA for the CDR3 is TGTGCCAGTAGTCTTAACAACCGGGACCGACAGCAGTTCTTC. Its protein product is CASSLNNRDRQQFF. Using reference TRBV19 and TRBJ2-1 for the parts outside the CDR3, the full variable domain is DGGITQSPKYLFRKEGQNVTLSCEQNLNHDAMYWYRQDPGQGLRLIYYSQIVNDFQKGDIAEGYSVSREKKESFPLTVTSAQKNPTAFYLCASSLNNRDRQQFFGPGTRLTVL.

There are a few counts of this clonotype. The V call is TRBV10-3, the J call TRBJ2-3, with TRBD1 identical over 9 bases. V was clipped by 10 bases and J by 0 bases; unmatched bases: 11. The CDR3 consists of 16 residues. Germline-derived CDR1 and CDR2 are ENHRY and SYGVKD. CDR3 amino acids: CATFAVGTGSTDTQYF. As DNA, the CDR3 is TGTGCCACCTTCGCGGTAGGGACAGGGAGCACAGATACGCAGTATTTT.